A selection of T cell receptor beta chains follows, all from one sample in a study of Ad26.COV2.S vaccination and SARS-CoV-2 variants. Data came from immunoSEQ multiplex PCR; TCRdb stores just in-frame clones and leaves some out. The sample has about 440,000 clones, about 90% seen once. Here the sequenced sample was peripheral blood, taken in a trial of Ad26.COV2.S vaccine versus placebo. These receptors were obtained from a person aged 18 to 59 who received the Ad26.COV2.S COVID-19 vaccine or a placebo. The CDR3 runs from the conserved cysteine through the conserved F or W. Fields, in order: CDR3 protein, CDR3 DNA, D gene, J gene, clone size, V gene. D genes are given only for firm matches. Clone sizes are given selectively: once, few, many, or a class where the clone is expanded.

CDR3: CASSKEPQGPSGNTIYF
DNA: TGTGCCAGCAGCAAAGAACCACAGGGCCCCTCTGGAAACACCATATATTTT
D: -
J: TRBJ1-3
size: -
V: TRBV21-1

CDR3: CASSLAGGISYEQYF
DNA: TGCGCCAGCAGCCTAGCGGGAGGAATAAGCTACGAGCAGTACTTC
D: TRBD2
J: TRBJ2-7
size: -
V: TRBV4-1

CDR3: CASRSRDRGNEQFF
DNA: TGTGCCAGCAGGAGCCGGGACAGGGGGAATGAGCAGTTCTTC
D: TRBD1
J: TRBJ2-1
size: -
V: TRBV7-6

CDR3: CASSSGGRKTQYF
DNA: TGTGCCAGCAGCTCAGGGGGTCGTAAGACCCAGTACTTC
D: TRBD1
J: TRBJ2-5
size: -
V: TRBV28

CDR3: CASSFHESAEQYF
DNA: TGTGCCAGCAGCTTCCATGAGTCGGCCGAGCAGTACTTC
D: -
J: TRBJ2-7
size: -
V: TRBV11-3

CDR3: CASSIPGQGSPYEQYF
DNA: TGTGCCAGTAGTATTCCGGGACAGGGGTCTCCCTACGAGCAGTACTTC
D: TRBD1
J: TRBJ2-7
size: -
V: TRBV19

CDR3: CASSLMKGGQPQHF
DNA: TGTGCCAGCAGTTTAATGAAAGGGGGTCAGCCCCAGCATTTT
D: -
J: TRBJ1-5
size: -
V: TRBV27

CDR3: CASSQLARQETQYF
DNA: TGTGCCAGCAGCCAATTAGCGAGACAAGAGACCCAGTACTTC
D: -
J: TRBJ2-5
size: -
V: TRBV3-1/TRBV3-2

CDR3: CASSSGLSSYNEQFF
DNA: TGTGCCAGCAGTTCAGGTCTTAGCTCCTACAATGAGCAGTTCTTC
D: -
J: TRBJ2-1
size: -
V: TRBV28

CDR3: CASSQGVAQPQHF
DNA: TGTGCCAGCAGCCAAGGAGTTGCTCAGCCCCAGCATTTT
D: -
J: TRBJ1-5
size: -
V: TRBV3-1/TRBV3-2

CDR3: CASSHQETQYF
DNA: TGTGCCAGCAGTCACCAAGAGACCCAGTACTTC
D: -
J: TRBJ2-5
size: -
V: TRBV28

CDR3: CASSEASGSYEQYF
DNA: TGTGCCAGCAGCGAGGCTTCGGGGTCCTACGAGCAGTACTTC
D: -
J: TRBJ2-7
size: -
V: TRBV9

CDR3: CASSLEGQLNSPLHF
DNA: TGCGCCAGCAGCTTGGAGGGACAGCTAAATTCACCCCTCCACTTT
D: TRBD1
J: TRBJ1-6
size: few
V: TRBV5-1

CDR3: CASSVVGRGEAFF
DNA: TGTGCCAGCAGTGTGGTAGGAAGGGGTGAAGCTTTCTTT
D: -
J: TRBJ1-1
size: -
V: TRBV2

CDR3: CTSSQDIGAGETQYF
DNA: TGCACCAGCAGCCAAGATATAGGGGCAGGAGAGACCCAGTACTTC
D: -
J: TRBJ2-5
size: -
V: TRBV4-3

CDR3: CASSPREIDGYTF
DNA: TGTGCCAGCTCACCACGGGAAATCGATGGCTACACCTTC
D: -
J: TRBJ1-2
size: -
V: TRBV18

CDR3: CASSYWDRSSYEQYF
DNA: TGTGCCAGCAGTTACTGGGACAGGAGCTCCTACGAGCAGTACTTC
D: TRBD1
J: TRBJ2-7
size: few
V: TRBV6-2/TRBV6-3

CDR3: CASSYVLVTGELFF
DNA: TGTGCCAGCAGTTACGTGTTGGTGACCGGGGAGCTGTTTTTT
D: -
J: TRBJ2-2
size: -
V: TRBV6-2/TRBV6-3

CDR3: CASSTGEQFF
DNA: TGCGCCAGTTCAACCGGGGAGCAGTTCTTC
D: -
J: TRBJ2-1
size: -
V: TRBV23-1

CDR3: CACSGFLEAFF
DNA: TGTGCCTGTTCTGGCTTCCTCGAAGCTTTCTTT
D: -
J: TRBJ1-1
size: -
V: TRBV30

CDR3: CASSQDSSGPGEQYF
DNA: TGTGCCAGCAGCCAAGATTCTAGCGGGCCTGGCGAGCAGTACTTC
D: TRBD2
J: TRBJ2-7
size: -
V: TRBV4-2

CDR3: CASSPPGIDTQYF
DNA: TGCGCCAGCAGCCCGCCAGGTATAGATACGCAGTATTTT
D: -
J: TRBJ2-3
size: -
V: TRBV5-1

CDR3: CASSPVRTSGDTQYF
DNA: TGTGCCAGCAGCCCTGTCCGGACGTCCGGGGATACGCAGTATTTT
D: -
J: TRBJ2-3
size: -
V: TRBV7-2

CDR3: CASRAGGSNQPQHF
DNA: TGTGCCAGCAGGGCAGGGGGCTCTAATCAGCCCCAGCATTTT
D: TRBD1
J: TRBJ1-5
size: -
V: TRBV6-5

CDR3: CASSFQGEATEAFF
DNA: TGTGCCAGCAGCTTTCAGGGGGAGGCCACTGAAGCTTTCTTT
D: TRBD1
J: TRBJ1-1
size: -
V: TRBV11-2

CDR3: CASSGTVDEQYF
DNA: TGTGCCAGCAGTGGGACCGTCGACGAGCAGTACTTC
D: -
J: TRBJ2-7
size: -
V: TRBV2

CDR3: CASSVPPGSDEQFF
DNA: TGTGCCAGCAGCGTCCCCCCGGGGTCTGATGAGCAGTTCTTC
D: -
J: TRBJ2-1
size: few
V: TRBV9

CDR3: CASSLTGTYEQYF
DNA: TGTGCCAGCAGCTTAACGGGGACCTACGAGCAGTACTTC
D: -
J: TRBJ2-7
size: -
V: TRBV7-9

CDR3: CASSSSGRAAEQFF
DNA: TGTGCCAGCAGCAGTAGCGGGAGGGCCGCTGAGCAGTTCTTC
D: TRBD2
J: TRBJ2-1
size: once
V: TRBV13

CDR3: CASSMPGQGSYEQYF
DNA: TGTGCCAGCAGCATGCCGGGACAGGGTTCCTACGAGCAGTACTTC
D: TRBD1
J: TRBJ2-7
size: -
V: TRBV7-8

CDR3: CASSPPRGFEGLDYNEQFF
DNA: TGTGCCAGCTCACCACCCCGCGGCTTTGAGGGACTGGACTACAATGAGCAGTTCTTC
D: -
J: TRBJ2-1
size: -
V: TRBV18

CDR3: CASRYSGDLQGETQYF
DNA: TGTGCCAGCAGGTACTCCGGCGACCTTCAGGGGGAGACCCAGTACTTC
D: -
J: TRBJ2-5
size: -
V: TRBV6-5

CDR3: CASSQEGGRETQYF
DNA: TGTGCCAGCAGCCAAGAGGGCGGTCGAGAGACCCAGTACTTC
D: -
J: TRBJ2-5
size: -
V: TRBV3-1/TRBV3-2

CDR3: CATQGLSNYGYTF
DNA: TGTGCCACCCAGGGGTTATCTAACTATGGCTACACCTTC
D: -
J: TRBJ1-2
size: few
V: TRBV28

CDR3: CASSLNYEQYF
DNA: TGCGCCAGCAGCTTGAACTACGAGCAGTACTTC
D: -
J: TRBJ2-7
size: -
V: TRBV5-1

CDR3: CASSLRQGAIDEQYF
DNA: TGTGCCAGCAGTTTACGGCAGGGGGCTATCGACGAGCAGTACTTC
D: TRBD1
J: TRBJ2-7
size: -
V: TRBV28